This passage covers 17 T cell receptor beta chains from one sample sequenced in a study of Graves' ophthalmopathy and Graves' hyperthyroidism. TCR beta CDR3 regions were amplified from RNA transcripts. HTBI primers primed a first-round RT-PCR, and a second-round multiplex PCR followed. Via MiXCR, TCRdb re-called the multiplex PCR reads, giving one row per CDR3 protein. The sample lists hundreds of thousands of distinct CDR3 sequences, about 40% seen once, with 3% to 3.5% in the top ten. The sample comprised peripheral blood. The source is an adult man with Graves' ophthalmopathy.

This clonotype was seen more than once but under ten times. The V and J genes are TRBV10-3 and TRBJ1-6, with D perhaps TRBD1 (6 bases). Germline loops: CDR1 ENHRY, CDR2 SYGVKD. The CDR3 loop spans 14 amino acids. The V and J ends lost 10 bases and 7 bases respectively, with 17 bases between them. CDR3 in amino acids: CASTRQGRNSPLHF. In nucleotides, the CDR3 is TGTGCCAGCACCCGGCAGGGGAGGAATTCACCCCTCCACTTT.

There are many counts of this clonotype. J is TRBJ1-5 and V is TRBV12-3 or TRBV12-4, with D perhaps matching TRBD1 (6 bases). This CDR3 region has 17 residues. Trimming removed 5 bases from V and 0 bases from J, with 17 bases in between. The CDR3 is CASSPGQPLNSNQPQHF. The CDR3 DNA reads TGTGCCAGCAGTCCGGGACAACCCCTGAATAGCAATCAGCCCCAGCATTTT.

The rearrangement uses TRBV2 and TRBJ2-7; TRBD2 might be the D (6 bases). Per germline, CDR1 SNHLY and CDR2 FYNNEI. Between the trimmed V and J ends, which lost 5 bases and 8 bases, there was a span of 19 bases. The CDR3 extends over 14 amino acids. The CDR3 region has the DNA TGTGCCAGCAGTTTATTCCGCCGGGGGTACAAGCAGTACTTC. Translating it yields CASSLFRRGYKQYF.

This clonotype was counted many times. J is TRBJ2-2 and V is TRBV15; D gene uncertain. The CDR3 loop spans 15 amino acids. CDR1 is LNHNV, CDR2 YYDKDF, per germline (reference sequence). V dropped 5 bases and J dropped 4 bases, with 14 bases sitting between them. Here the CDR3 reads CATSRKEIGTGELFF. The CDR3 DNA sequence: TGTGCCACCAGCCGCAAAGAGATAGGCACCGGGGAGCTGTTTTTT.

There are many counts of this clonotype. This chain joins TRBV7-9 and TRBJ1-3; 8 bases match TRBD1. Germline trimming cut 6 bases from V and 0 bases from J; bases unmatched to any gene: 7. Germline-derived CDR1 and CDR2 are SEHNR and FQNEAQ (reference sequence). This CDR3 is 16 amino acids long. The CDR3 DNA reads TGTGCCAGCAGATCTACAGGGGGTTTCTCTGGAAACACCATATATTTT. As protein: CASRSTGGFSGNTIYF.

J is TRBJ1-4 and V is TRBV7-3; D not certain. Trimming removed 5 bases at V and 4 bases at J, with 8 bases between. The CDR3 has 13 amino acids. In germline, CDR1 is SGHTA, CDR2 FQGTGA. CDR3 sequence reads: CASSPALNEKLFF. The CDR3 DNA reads TGTGCCAGCAGCCCAGCCCTTAATGAAAAACTGTTTTTT. The entire variable domain, with the rest obtained from reference TRBV7-3 and TRBJ1-4, is as follows: GAGVSQTPSNKVTEKGKYVELRCDPISGHTALYWYRQSLGQGPEFLIYFQGTGAADDSGLPNDRFFAVRPEGSVSTLKIQRTERGDSAVYLCASSPALNEKLFFGSGTQLSVL.

At least ten counts were recorded for this clonotype. The CDR3, as DNA: TGTGCCAGCAGTGAAAGCGCAGGGGGCTACGAGCAGTACTTC. Amino acids: CASSESAGGYEQYF. The rearrangement joins TRBV2 to TRBJ2-7; 7 nucleotides match TRBD1. The CDR3 contains 14 residues. V shed 2 bases and J 3 bases; nucleotides not matched to a gene: 4. Looked up from germline, CDR1 is SNHLY and CDR2 is FYNNEI.

This clonotype was recorded many times. The chain is built from TRBV20-1 and TRBJ1-2; D ambiguous. Looked up from germline, CDR1 is DFQATT and CDR2 is SNEGSKA (reference sequence). The CDR3 is 11 amino acids. Deletions cut 3 bases from V and 7 bases from J, with 9 bases between. DNA for the CDR3: TGCAGTGCTAGTGAGGAAAGTGGCTACACCTTC. Its protein product is CSASEESGYTF.

The chain recombines TRBV6-2 or TRBV6-3 with TRBJ1-5; D is unclear. Trimming shortened V by 7 bases and J by 12 bases, and 25 bases separated the two germline ends. CDR1 is MNHEY and CDR2 is SVGEGT in the germline V gene. This CDR3 is built from 15 residues. The CDR3 DNA follows: TGTGCCAGCACCAACTTCAACGGCCCCAATCAGTACCAGCATTTT. Translated: CASTNFNGPNQYQHF.

The chain couples TRBV25-1 to TRBJ1-6; a weak D match, TRBD1 (5 bases). V was cut by 5 bases and J by 6 bases, with 14 bases left in between. The CDR3 runs 15 residues. CDR1 MGHDK and CDR2 SYGVNS come from the germline V gene. The CDR3 DNA reads as TGTGCCAGCAGTTTATTCCCCGGGGGTAATTCACCCCTCCACTTT. Protein: CASSLFPGGNSPLHF.

This clonotype has ten or more counts. The chain has TRBV20-1 and TRBJ1-2; 7 bases align to TRBD1. The CDR3 runs 14 residues. Per the germline V gene, CDR1 is DFQATT and CDR2 is SNEGSKA (reference sequence). V lost 5 bases and J lost 8; bases outside the gene matches: 14. DNA for the CDR3: TGCAGTGCTGAAAAGACAGGGTCGCCAGGAGGCTACACCTTC. This encodes CSAEKTGSPGGYTF.

There are many counts of this clonotype. The chain combines TRBV12-3 or TRBV12-4 with TRBJ1-1; no definite D call. This CDR3 region has 14 residues. The V and J ends lost 3 bases and 0 bases respectively, with 8 bases between them. The CDR3 protein is CASSLETMNTEAFF. The CDR3 DNA follows: TGTGCCAGCAGTTTGGAAACCATGAACACTGAAGCTTTCTTT.

This clonotype was detected ten times or more. The genes are TRBV10-3 and TRBJ2-7; 8 bases agree with TRBD2. Germline lookup yields CDR1 ENHRY and CDR2 SYGVKD. The CDR3 consists of 13 residues. V shed 11 bases, J shed 6 bases, and the junction held 12 bases outside the gene matches. CDR3 coding DNA: TGTGCCCTCGGGCGGGGGGATCCTACCGAGCAGTACTTC. Its protein product is CALGRGDPTEQYF.

This clonotype was detected ten times or more. The CDR3 DNA follows: TGTGCCAGCAGCTTGGAACAGGGCAATTCACCCCTCCACTTT. It yields the protein CASSLEQGNSPLHF. This chain joins TRBV5-8 and TRBJ1-6; D is possibly TRBD1 (6 bases). The CDR3 has 14 amino acids. Trimming took off 0 bases at V and 7 bases at J, with 8 bases between the two ends. CDR1 is SGHTS, CDR2 YDEGEE, per germline.

This clonotype was found a few times. The rearrangement links TRBV19 to TRBJ1-4; 9 bases line up with TRBD1. CDR3 size: 14 residues. Trimming cost V 3 bases and J 5 bases; bases outside gene matches: 1. CDR1 and CDR2 (germline): LNHDA, SQIVND (reference sequence). The CDR3 DNA reads TGTGCCAGTAGTATGGGACAGGGAAATGAAAAACTGTTTTTT. Protein product: CASSMGQGNEKLFF.

The rearrangement joins TRBV29-1 to TRBJ2-1; 7 bases are a match to TRBD2. Germline CDR1 is SQVTM and CDR2 is ANQGSEA. The CDR3 loop spans 14 amino acids. Trimming at V came to 6 bases and at J to 3 bases, leaving 8 bases not matched to a gene. CDR3 nucleotides: TGCAGCGTGGGGGGGGGGACTTTCTACAATGAGCAGTTCTTC. Amino acids: CSVGGGTFYNEQFF.

The gene calls are TRBV10-3 and TRBJ2-2; TRBD1 is a possible D gene (6 bases). V was clipped by 11 bases and J by 0 bases, with 19 bases between them. In germline, CDR1 is ENHRY, CDR2 SYGVKD. CDR3 size: 16 residues. The CDR3: CAAGDSEGANTGELFF. The CDR3 nucleotides read TGTGCCGCAGGGGATTCTGAGGGGGCGAACACCGGGGAGCTGTTTTTT.